This T cell receptor beta chain comes out of a study of blood T cell repertoires in COVID-19. Germline assignment: CDR1 KGHSH and CDR2 LQKENI. The ends lost 5 bases at V and 5 bases at J; junction bases unmatched: 15. CDR3 length: 17 residues. This clone was seen just once. Per the original methods: Nucleated cell number was recorded as an estimate derived from reference gene primer amplification. Libraries were prepared by immunoSEQ multiplex PCR; TCRdb keeps only in-frame clonotypes and omits some of them. D and trimming come from the DNA, and the V and J calls and clone size come from that table. Among about 27,000 clones listed, 65% to 90% were seen once.

The sequence was obtained from a man older than 75 with active or convalescent COVID-19. The chain carries TRBV18 and TRBJ2-1; 7 nucleotides align to TRBD2. The sample consisted of peripheral blood. CDR3 loop: CASSFDPGRWSHNEQFF. The CDR3 nucleotides are TGTGCCAGCTCATTCGATCCCGGGAGGTGGTCTCACAATGAGCAGTTCTTC. Drawing the rest from reference TRBV18 and TRBJ2-1, the complete variable domain is NAGVMQNPRHLVRRRGQEARLRCSPMKGHSHVYWYRQLPEEGLKFMVYLQKENIIDESGMPKERFSAEFPKEGPSILRIQQVVRGDSAAYFCASSFDPGRWSHNEQFFGPGTRLTVL.